This TCR beta chain was recovered during a study of human T cells and chemical hapten exposure. Whole-study context: Each week of the approximately 26-week study, patients had diphenylcyclopropenone applied to the scalp.

TCRdb redid the calling of the RACE reads with MiXCR, one entry per CDR3 protein. The profile shows approximately 350,000 distinct CDR3 sequences, about 6% of them singletons. This clonotype was recorded at least ten times. Time point described: patch test 2, 6 weeks after DPC sensitization. Treatment meaning: therapeutic diphenylcyclopropenone sensitization with weekly scalp DPC. Each patch-test visit's blood sample preceded patch application. The TCR comes from a woman aged 18 to 35 with alopecia areata. Some clones in this sample may be carry-over from other donors' samples. The material was whole blood, obtained in connection with sensitization to the hapten diphenylcyclopropenone (DPC).

The CDR3 nucleotides read TGTGCCAGTAGTATAGGGGGGCACAGGAATCAGCCCCAGCATTTT. This gives the protein CASSIGGHRNQPQHF. The chain is built from TRBV19 and TRBJ1-5; TRBD1 might be the D (6 bases). CDR3 length equals 15 residues. With 1 base removed from V and 4 bases from J, the gap between germline ends came to 11 bases. Looked up from germline, CDR1 is LNHDA and CDR2 is SQIVND (reference sequence).